This T cell receptor (beta chain) was obtained from a study of cytomegalovirus exposure and HLA in healthy donors. The study, taken as a whole, reports: Cytomegalovirus association was assigned to about 150 TCR beta chains. Reports indicate that TCR beta sequences accurately predicted the HLA-A and HLA-B alleles of most subjects. Being indistinguishable, some V segments were excluded, TRBV6-2 and TRBV6-3 among them.

This clone was counted between two and nine times. Its specificity is unknown. Germline CDR1 and CDR2: MNHEY and SMNVEV (reference sequence). V lost 3 bases, J lost 1 base, and 7 bases stayed unmatched. The CDR3 extends over 17 amino acids. 13 Jbeta primers and 60 Vbeta primers were used for the PCR. In the original processing: Tens of millions of unique TCR beta chains, roughly 11 million of them shared, were counted by a later analysis. The table came from immunoSEQ multiplex PCR; TCRdb's copy has only in-frame clones and leaves some out. The V and J calls and clone size come from that table; D and trimming were worked out from the DNA. The data contain 200,000 to 250,000 clones, about 77% of them singletons.

The sequenced sample was PBMCs. This sequence joins TRBV27 and TRBJ1-1; 11 nucleotides match TRBD1. This TCR was sampled from a woman aged 25 to 39 in good health and CMV-seronegative. The CDR3, as DNA: TGTGCCAGCAGTTTGCCCCGGGACAGGGGGTCGAACACTGAAGCTTTCTTT. Translated, it gives CASSLPRDRGSNTEAFF.